Below, one TCR beta chain is given with its context. The V segment lost 5 bases and the J segment 2 bases; nucleotides outside the gene matches: 7. Per germline, CDR1 SGHTA and CDR2 FQGNSA. This CDR3 is 15 amino acids long. In the study's own analysis: Researchers report that nucleated cell counts were estimated from reference gene primer amplification. Profiling relied on immunoSEQ multiplex PCR, and the TCRdb table lists in-frame clones only, not all of them. V, J and clone size reflect that table, while D and trimming were determined from the DNA. The sample lists 150,000 to 200,000 clones; about nine tenths were seen once. The data were obtained in a study of blood T cell repertoires in COVID-19.

The origin of this receptor is a man in his forties or fifties with acute or convalescent COVID-19. The sample was peripheral blood. This chain uses TRBV7-2 with TRBJ2-3; 7 bases agree with TRBD2. The CDR3 is CASSPGGGLTDTQYF. DNA for the CDR3: TGTGCCAGCAGCCCTGGGGGGGGACTCACAGATACGCAGTATTTT.